This T cell receptor (beta chain) was recovered during a study of CD8 T cells in ankylosing spondylitis. General observations from the study: Disease-associated clonotypes exhibited CD8+ identity and were relatively infrequent in peripheral blood. Characteristic, it appeared, of ankylosing spondylitis blood was a TCR beta motif of roughly eight highly homologous variants.

Using its own MiXCR run on the 5' RACE reads, TCRdb lists one record per CDR3 protein. Here the sample spans about 840,000 distinct CDR3 sequences, 10% to 15% being singletons. Trimming took off 5 bases at V and 3 bases at J, with 7 bases between the two ends. CDR3 size: 12 residues. Germline V gene lookup returns CDR1 SQVTM and CDR2 ANQGSEA. This clonotype was picked up a small number of times. Its cognate antigen is unknown. The sequenced sample was blood, either unsorted or a sorted T cell fraction (not recorded which). The receptor was derived from a male donor with ankylosing spondylitis. This chain links TRBV29-1 with TRBJ1-4; D might be TRBD1 (6 bases). In DNA form, the CDR3 reads TGCAGCGTTAAGGGGGCTAATGAAAAACTGTTTTTT. Translation gives CSVKGANEKLFF.